The clone carrying this TCR beta chain has at least ten counts. What it binds is unknown. The data were obtained in a study of Graves' ophthalmopathy and Graves' hyperthyroidism. Study outcomes and limitations: From stable hyperthyroidism, ophthalmopathy was separated by a 13-signature model with just over 85% sensitivity and approximately 81% specificity.

Beta-chain TCR CDR3 regions were amplified from RNA transcripts. Amplification began with first-round RT-PCR using HTBI primers, then second-round multiplex PCR was performed. TCRdb reanalysed the multiplex PCR reads using MiXCR and keeps one entry per CDR3 protein. The data contain just over 600,000 distinct CDR3 sequences, 22% of them singletons. The germline V and J ends were trimmed by 5 bases and 2 bases, with 16 bases remaining between them. CDR3 length: 15 residues. Looked up from germline, CDR1 is SGHTA and CDR2 is FQGTGA. The chain has TRBV7-3 and TRBJ2-7; the D is unclear. This TCR was sampled from a young woman with stable Graves' hyperthyroidism. Some clones in this sample may be carry-over from other donors' samples. The source material was peripheral blood. Written as DNA, the CDR3 is TGTGCCAGCAGCCCCGGCCGAGAGACCCCCTACGAGCAGTACTTC. It specifies CASSPGRETPYEQYF.